This TCR beta chain was found in a study of OX40 agonist ivuxolimab in advanced cancers. About the study: Antecedent anti-PD-1, anti-PD-L1 or anti-CTLA-4 therapy was permissible, with around 40% having received some.

Study-wide results and limits: Blood T cells, both CD4+ and CD8+, expanded clonally by week 6 at 0.1 to 3.0 mg/kg.

The CDR3 length is 13 residues. Germline CDR1 reads SGHNT; CDR2 reads YYREEE (reference sequence). The V end lost 4 bases, the J end lost 4 bases, and 11 bases lay between the germline ends. Concerning this clone itself: Its antigen is currently unknown.

Here immunoSEQ multiplex PCR was the method, and the copy in TCRdb shows in-frame clones only, minus some. The sample has about 110,000 clones; approximately 89% are singletons. This sequence was found in an adult with an advanced solid tumor such as melanoma, head and neck, liver or kidney cancer. The chain uses TRBV5-4 and TRBJ1-2, with D unresolved. The sample was CD4+ or CD8+ T cells sorted from blood, taken in a trial of the OX40 agonist ivuxolimab. CDR3: CASSPSESYGYTF. In nucleotides, the CDR3 is TGTGCCAGCAGCCCCAGCGAAAGCTATGGCTACACCTTC.